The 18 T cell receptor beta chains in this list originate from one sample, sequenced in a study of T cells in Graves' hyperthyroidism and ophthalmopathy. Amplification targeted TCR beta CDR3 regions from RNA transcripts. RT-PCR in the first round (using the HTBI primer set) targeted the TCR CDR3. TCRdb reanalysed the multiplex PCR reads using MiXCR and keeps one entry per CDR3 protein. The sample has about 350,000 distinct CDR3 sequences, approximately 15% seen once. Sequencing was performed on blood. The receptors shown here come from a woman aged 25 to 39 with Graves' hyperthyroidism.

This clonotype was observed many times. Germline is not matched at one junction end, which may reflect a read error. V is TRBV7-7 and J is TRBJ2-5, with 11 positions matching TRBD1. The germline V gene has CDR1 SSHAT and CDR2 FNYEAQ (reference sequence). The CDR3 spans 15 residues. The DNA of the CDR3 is TGTGCTAGCAGCCTCCGGGACAGGGGGGGAGAGACCCAGTACTTC. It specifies CASSLRDRGGETQYF.

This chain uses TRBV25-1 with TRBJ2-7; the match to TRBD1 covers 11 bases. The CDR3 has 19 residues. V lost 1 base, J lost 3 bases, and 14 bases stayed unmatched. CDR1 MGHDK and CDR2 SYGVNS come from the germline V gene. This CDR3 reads CASSESGQGALSGFYEQYF. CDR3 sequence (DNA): TGTGCCAGCAGTGAATCCGGACAGGGGGCCTTGTCGGGTTTCTACGAGCAGTACTTC.

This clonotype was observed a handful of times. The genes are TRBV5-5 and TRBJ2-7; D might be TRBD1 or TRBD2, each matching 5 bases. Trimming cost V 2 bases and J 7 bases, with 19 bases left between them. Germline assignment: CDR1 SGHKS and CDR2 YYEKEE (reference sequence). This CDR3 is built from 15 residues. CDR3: CASSLQAGGFEEQYF. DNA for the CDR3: TGTGCCAGCAGCTTACAGGCGGGCGGGTTTGAGGAGCAGTACTTC. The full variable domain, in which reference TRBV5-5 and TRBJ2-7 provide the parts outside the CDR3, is DAGVTQSPTHLIKTRGQQVTLRCSPISGHKSVSWYQQVLGQGPQFIFQYYEKEERGRGNFPDRFSARQFPNYSSELNVNALLLGDSALYLCASSLQAGGFEEQYFGPGTRLTVT.

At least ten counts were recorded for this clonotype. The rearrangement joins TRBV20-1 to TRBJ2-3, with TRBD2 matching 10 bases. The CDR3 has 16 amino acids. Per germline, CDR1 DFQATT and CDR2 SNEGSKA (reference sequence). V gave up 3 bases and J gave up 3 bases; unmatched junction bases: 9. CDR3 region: CSASWVAGGLTDTQYF. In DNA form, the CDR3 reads TGCAGTGCTAGCTGGGTAGCGGGAGGATTGACAGATACGCAGTATTTT.

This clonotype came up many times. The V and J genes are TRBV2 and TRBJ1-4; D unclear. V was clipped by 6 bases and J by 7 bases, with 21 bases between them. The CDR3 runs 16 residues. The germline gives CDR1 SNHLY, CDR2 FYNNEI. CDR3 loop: CASRADRAAGSEKLFF. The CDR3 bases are TGTGCCAGCAGGGCAGATCGGGCCGCGGGGAGTGAAAAACTGTTTTTT.

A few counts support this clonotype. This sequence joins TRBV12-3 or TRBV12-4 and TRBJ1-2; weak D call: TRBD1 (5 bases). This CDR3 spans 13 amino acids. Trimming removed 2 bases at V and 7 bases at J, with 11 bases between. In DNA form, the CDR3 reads TGTGCCAGCAGTTTAACGGGGGATCTTGGCTACACCTTC. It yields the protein CASSLTGDLGYTF.

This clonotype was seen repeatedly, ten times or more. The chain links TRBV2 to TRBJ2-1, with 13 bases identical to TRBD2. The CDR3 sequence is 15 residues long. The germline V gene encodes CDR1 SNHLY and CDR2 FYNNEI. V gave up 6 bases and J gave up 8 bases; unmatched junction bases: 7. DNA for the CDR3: TGTGCCAGCAGCATGACTAGCGGGAGGCCCCATGAGCAGTTCTTC. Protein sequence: CASSMTSGRPHEQFF.

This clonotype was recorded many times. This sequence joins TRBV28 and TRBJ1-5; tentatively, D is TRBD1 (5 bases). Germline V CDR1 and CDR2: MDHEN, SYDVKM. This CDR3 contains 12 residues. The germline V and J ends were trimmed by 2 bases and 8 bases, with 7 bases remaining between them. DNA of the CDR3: TGTGCCAGCAGTTTACGAGGGGAGCCCCAGCATTTT. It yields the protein CASSLRGEPQHF.

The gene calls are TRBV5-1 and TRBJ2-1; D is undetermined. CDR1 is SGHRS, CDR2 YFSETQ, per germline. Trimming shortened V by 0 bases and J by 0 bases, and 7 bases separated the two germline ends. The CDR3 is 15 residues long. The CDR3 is CASSLDGNSYNEQFF. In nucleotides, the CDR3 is TGCGCCAGCAGCTTGGATGGGAACTCCTACAATGAGCAGTTCTTC.

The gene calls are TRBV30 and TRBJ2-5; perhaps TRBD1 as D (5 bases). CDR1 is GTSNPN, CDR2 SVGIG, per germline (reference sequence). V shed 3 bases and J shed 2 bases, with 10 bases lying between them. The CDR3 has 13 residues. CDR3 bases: TGTGCCTGGAGCCGACAGTTACAAGAGACCCAGTACTTC. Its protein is CAWSRQLQETQYF.

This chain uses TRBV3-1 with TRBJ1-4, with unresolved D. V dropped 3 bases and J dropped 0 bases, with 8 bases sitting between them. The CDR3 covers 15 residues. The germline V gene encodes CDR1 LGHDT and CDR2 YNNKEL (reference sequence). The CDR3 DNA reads TGTGCCAGCAGCCACAACCCTGCAACTAATGAAAAACTGTTTTTT. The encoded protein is CASSHNPATNEKLFF.

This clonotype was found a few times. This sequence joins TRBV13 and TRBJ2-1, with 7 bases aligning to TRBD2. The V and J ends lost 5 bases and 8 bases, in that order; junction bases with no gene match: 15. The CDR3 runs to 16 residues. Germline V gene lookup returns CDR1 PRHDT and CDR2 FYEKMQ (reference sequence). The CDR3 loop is CASSPLKGGGIHEQFF. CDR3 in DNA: TGTGCCAGCAGCCCCCTCAAGGGCGGGGGTATCCATGAGCAGTTCTTC.

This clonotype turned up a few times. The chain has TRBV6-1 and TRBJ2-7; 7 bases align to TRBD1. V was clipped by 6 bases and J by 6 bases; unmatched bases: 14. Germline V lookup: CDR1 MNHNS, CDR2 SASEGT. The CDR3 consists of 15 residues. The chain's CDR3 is CASRHRQGLGIEQYF. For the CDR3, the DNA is TGTGCCAGCAGACATCGACAGGGTTTGGGGATCGAGCAGTACTTC.

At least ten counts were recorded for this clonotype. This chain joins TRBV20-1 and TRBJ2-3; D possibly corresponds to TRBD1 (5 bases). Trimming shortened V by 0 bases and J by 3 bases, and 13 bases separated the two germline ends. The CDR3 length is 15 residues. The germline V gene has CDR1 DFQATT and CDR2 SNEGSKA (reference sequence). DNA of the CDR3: TGCAGTGCTAGAGATAACCCCAGGGCGACAGATACGCAGTATTTT. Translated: CSARDNPRATDTQYF.

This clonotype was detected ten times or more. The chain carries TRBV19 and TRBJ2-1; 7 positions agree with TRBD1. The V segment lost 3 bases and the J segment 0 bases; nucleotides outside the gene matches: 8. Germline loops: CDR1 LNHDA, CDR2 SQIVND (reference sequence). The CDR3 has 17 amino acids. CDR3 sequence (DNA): TGTGCCAGTAGTATTCTCCTGACAGGGTTCTCCTACAATGAGCAGTTCTTC. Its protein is CASSILLTGFSYNEQFF. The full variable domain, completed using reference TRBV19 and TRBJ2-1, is DGGITQSPKYLFRKEGQNVTLSCEQNLNHDAMYWYRQDPGQGLRLIYYSQIVNDFQKGDIAEGYSVSREKKESFPLTVTSAQKNPTAFYLCASSILLTGFSYNEQFFGPGTRLTVL.

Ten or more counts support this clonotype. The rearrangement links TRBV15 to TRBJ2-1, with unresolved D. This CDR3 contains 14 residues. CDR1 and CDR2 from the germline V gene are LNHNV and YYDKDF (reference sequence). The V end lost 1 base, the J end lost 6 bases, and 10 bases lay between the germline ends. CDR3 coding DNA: TGTGCCACCAGCAGAGTTAGCCAGCTCAATGAGCAGTTCTTC. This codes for CATSRVSQLNEQFF. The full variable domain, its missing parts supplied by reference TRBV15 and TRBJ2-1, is DAMVIQNPRYQVTQFGKPVTLSCSQTLNHNVMYWYQQKSSQAPKLLFHYYDKDFNNEADTPDNFQSRRPNTSFCFLDIRSPGLGDTAMYLCATSRVSQLNEQFFGPGTRLTVL.

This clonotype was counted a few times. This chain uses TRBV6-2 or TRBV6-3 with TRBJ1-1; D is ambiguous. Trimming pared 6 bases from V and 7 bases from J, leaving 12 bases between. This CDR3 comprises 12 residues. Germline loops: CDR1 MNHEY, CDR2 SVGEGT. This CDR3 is CASRHRRDEAFF. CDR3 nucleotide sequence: TGTGCCAGCAGACATCGCCGAGATGAAGCTTTCTTT.

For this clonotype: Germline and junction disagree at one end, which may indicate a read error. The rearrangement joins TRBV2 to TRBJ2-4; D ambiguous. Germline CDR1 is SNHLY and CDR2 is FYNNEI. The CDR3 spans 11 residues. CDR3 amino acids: CGSSPENIQYF. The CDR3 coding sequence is TGTGGCAGCAGTCCAGAAAACATTCAGTACTTC.